This T cell receptor (beta chain) is drawn from a study of a mutant IDH1 vaccine in newly diagnosed glioma. Study context: Those enrolled had earlier been treated with radiotherapy, temozolomide, or both, mostly both.

Time point here: baseline, week 1 (first vaccination visit). Stated treatment: pre-vaccination baseline after standard-of-care therapy. Notes on the study in general: Alterations occurring in top peripheral T cell clonotypes seemed unrelated to pseudoprogression. The vaccine induced immune responses, and these occurred in 80% to 95% of patients.

Using immunoSEQ multiplex PCR, the repertoire was profiled, and TCRdb retains in-frame clones only, with some absent. The data show under 65,000 clones, roughly 80% seen once. To note about this clone: The antigen is not known.

The source was PBMCs, collected from a glioma patient treated with radiotherapy, temozolomide or both. The clonotype was recovered from a woman aged 40 to 50 with glioma.

CDR3 nucleotides: TGTGCCAGTAGTATAGGGTCCAACTCCTACGAGCAGTACTTC. It translates to CASSIGSNSYEQYF. J is TRBJ2-7 and V is TRBV19; D is uncertain. From germline, CDR1 is LNHDA and CDR2 SQIVND (reference sequence). Trimming took 1 base from V and 0 from J, leaving 7 bases between them. The length of the CDR3 is 14 residues.